The 31 T cell receptor beta chains in this list originate from one sample, sequenced in a study of shared clonotypes between healthy human individuals. Clones were sequenced by immunoSEQ multiplex PCR, and TCRdb holds only the in-frame ones, with some missing. The table has millions of clones, approximately 95% seen once. Sample: naive CD4+ T cells from PBMCs. Subset meaning: CD45RA+ positively selected. The receptor source for this set is a man younger than 30 in good health. Some clones in this sample may be carry-over from other donors' samples.

The rearrangement joins TRBV6-1 to TRBJ1-2, with 9 positions matching TRBD1. Germline-derived CDR1 and CDR2 are MNHNS and SASEGT. The J segment lost 6 bases and the V segment lost 1 base, leaving 9 bases of the junction unmatched. This CDR3 is built from 16 residues. The CDR3 coding sequence is TGTGCCAGCAGTGAAGTCCAGGGTGGGACAGGGAATGGCTACACCTTC. This sequence encodes CASSEVQGGTGNGYTF.

This clone has only one observation. V usage is TRBV28 and J usage is TRBJ2-5, with 9 bases fitting TRBD2. V lost 6 bases and J lost 2; bases outside the gene matches: 7. The CDR3 spans 15 residues. Germline CDR1 MDHEN, CDR2 SYDVKM. CDR3 coding DNA: TGTGCCAGCAGCCGTGCGGGAGGGCCTCAAGAGACCCAGTACTTC. Translation gives CASSRAGGPQETQYF.

The gene calls are TRBV4-2 and TRBJ2-5; TRBD2 aligns across 7 bases. This CDR3 has 17 residues. CDR1 LGHNA and CDR2 YNFKEQ come from the germline V gene. After removal of 2 bases from V and 5 bases from J, the junction contained 14 bases not matched to a gene. DNA for the CDR3: TGTGCCAGCAGCCAAAATAACGGGCCTAGCGGCGCCGAGACCCAGTACTTC. The encoded protein is CASSQNNGPSGAETQYF.

Comments on this clone: The same CDR3 is also encoded by other DNA sequences in this sample. This chain joins TRBV7-9 and TRBJ2-1; D unresolved. This CDR3 is 13 amino acids long. CDR1 is SEHNR, CDR2 FQNEAQ, per germline (reference sequence). Trimming took off 5 bases at V and 7 bases at J, with 12 bases between the two ends. The CDR3 region is CASSPPGDNEQFF. For the CDR3, the DNA is TGTGCCAGCAGCCCTCCTGGGGATAATGAGCAGTTCTTC.

On this clone: Other DNA sequences in the sample encode the same CDR3. This rearrangement joins TRBV18 to TRBJ1-4; 7 bases align to TRBD1. The CDR3 has 15 residues. After removal of 0 bases from V and 5 bases from J, the junction contained 3 bases not matched to a gene. In germline, CDR1 is KGHSH, CDR2 LQKENI. DNA of the CDR3: TGTGCCAGCTCACCACCAGGGGGCGCAAATGAAAAACTGTTTTTT. It codes for CASSPPGGANEKLFF.

This chain links TRBV7-3 with TRBJ2-3, with 8 bases fitting TRBD2. The germline V gene encodes CDR1 SGHTA and CDR2 FQGTGA. The V and J ends lost 2 bases and 7 bases, in that order; junction bases with no gene match: 8. CDR3 length: 15 residues. This chain's CDR3 is CASSLAGTRGHTQYF. DNA of the CDR3: TGTGCCAGCAGCTTAGCCGGGACTAGGGGACATACGCAGTATTTT. The full variable domain, with the rest looked up from reference TRBV7-3 and TRBJ2-3, is GAGVSQTPSNKVTEKGKYVELRCDPISGHTALYWYRQSLGQGPEFLIYFQGTGAADDSGLPNDRFFAVRPEGSVSTLKIQRTERGDSAVYLCASSLAGTRGHTQYFGPGTRLTVL.

The V and J genes are TRBV5-6 and TRBJ1-2; D is possibly TRBD1 (6 bases). CDR3 length: 12 residues. The V gene's germline CDR1 is SGHDT and CDR2 YYEEEE. Trimming left V 5 bases short and J 8 bases short, with 13 bases between. CDR3 DNA: TGTGCCAGCAGACATACAACAGGGGGCTACACCTTC. Its translation is CASRHTTGGYTF.

The chain recombines TRBV4-1 with TRBJ2-7, with 12 bases matching TRBD2. There are 16 residues in the CDR3. The germline CDR1 and CDR2 sequences are MGHRA and YSYEKL. The trim removed 2 bases at V and 2 bases at J, leaving 4 bases unmatched. As DNA, the CDR3 is TGCGCCAGCAGCCAAACGACTAGCGGGAGTGCCTACGAGCAGTACTTC. Translation: CASSQTTSGSAYEQYF.

The V gene is TRBV14, the J gene TRBJ1-2; D is unclear. The CDR3 runs 12 residues. Between the trimmed V and J ends, which lost 2 bases and 4 bases, there was a span of 5 bases. Germline CDR1 and CDR2: SGHDN and FVKESK. CDR3 DNA sequence: TGTGCCAGCAGCCAAACCCTCTATGGCTACACCTTC. Translating gives CASSQTLYGYTF.

The chain uses TRBV7-9 and TRBJ2-1; 7 nucleotides align to TRBD2. CDR3 length: 14 residues. The germline gives CDR1 SEHNR, CDR2 FQNEAQ (reference sequence). After removal of 7 bases from V and 3 bases from J, the junction contained 6 bases not matched to a gene. As DNA, the CDR3 is TGTGCCAGCACCAAACCTAGCGGCTACAATGAGCAGTTCTTC. Its protein is CASTKPSGYNEQFF. Based on the CDR3 plus reference TRBV7-9 and TRBJ2-1, the full variable domain is DTGVSQNPRHKITKRGQNVTFRCDPISEHNRLYWYRQTLGQGPEFLTYFQNEAQLEKSRLLSDRFSAERPKGSFSTLEIQRTEQGDSAMYLCASTKPSGYNEQFFGPGTRLTVL.

This chain connects TRBV19 to TRBJ2-3, with 9 bases identical to TRBD2. The J segment lost 0 bases and the V segment lost 8 bases, leaving 3 bases of the junction unmatched. The CDR3 is 14 residues long. The germline V gene has CDR1 LNHDA and CDR2 SQIVND (reference sequence). The CDR3 loop is CASRLAESTDTQYF. DNA for the CDR3: TGTGCCAGTCGACTAGCGGAAAGCACAGATACGCAGTATTTT.

This clone was recorded a few times. The V call is TRBV19, the J call TRBJ1-1, with a possible D match to TRBD1 (6 bases). Trimming removed 9 bases from V and 4 bases from J, with 18 bases in between. The germline V gene encodes CDR1 LNHDA and CDR2 SQIVND (reference sequence). This CDR3 is 14 amino acids long. In nucleotides, the CDR3 is TGTGCCAGCCGGAGGGCGGGGGGCGGCACTGAAGCTTTCTTT. This encodes CASRRAGGGTEAFF.

The table lists this clone with a count of one. V and J are TRBV27 and TRBJ1-2; D is perhaps TRBD1 (5 bases). This CDR3 is built from 13 residues. V lost 3 bases and J 12 bases, leaving 17 bases between the germline ends. Germline lookup yields CDR1 MNHEY and CDR2 SMNVEV (reference sequence). CDR3 in DNA: TGTGCCAGCAGTTTTCTTCCTGGGACGGCCGACACCTTC. This codes for CASSFLPGTADTF.

As to this clone: Other DNA sequences from this sample encode an identical CDR3 as well. The chain carries TRBV7-3 and TRBJ2-3; D is possibly TRBD1 or TRBD2 (5 bases each). The CDR3 is made up of 12 amino acids. Trimming took off 5 bases at V and 8 bases at J, with 11 bases between the two ends. Germline V gene data show CDR1 as SGHTA and CDR2 as FQGTGA. This chain's CDR3 is CASSPPGGTQYF. The CDR3 nucleotides are TGTGCCAGCAGCCCCCCTGGGGGTACGCAGTATTTT.

This chain links TRBV4-1 with TRBJ2-2, with a possible D match to TRBD1 (6 bases). V lost 0 bases, J lost 1 base, and 9 bases lay in between. CDR3 length: 16 residues. Germline V gives CDR1 MGHRA, CDR2 YSYEKL. The DNA for the CDR3 is TGCGCCAGCAGCCAAGAGGGGGCCCTGAACACCGGGGAGCTGTTTTTT. Residues: CASSQEGALNTGELFF.

The V gene is TRBV5-1, the J gene TRBJ2-2, with 9 nucleotides matching TRBD1. Trimming took 4 bases from V and 4 from J; bases not matched to a gene: 5. CDR3 length: 15 residues. Germline V gene sequence: CDR1 SGHRS, CDR2 YFSETQ. The CDR3 DNA is TGCGCCAGCAGCCGGACAGGGGAAGGCACCGGGGAGCTGTTTTTT. Translating it yields CASSRTGEGTGELFF.

This clone was detected only a few times. The sample holds other DNA sequences that translate to the same CDR3. The chain links TRBV28 to TRBJ1-5; D not certain. The V gene lost 6 bases and the J gene lost 2 bases, with 8 bases spanning the gap. This CDR3 is 13 amino acids long. Germline loops: CDR1 MDHEN, CDR2 SYDVKM. CDR3: CASRSQGNQPQHF. CDR3 bases: TGTGCCAGCAGGTCCCAGGGCAATCAGCCCCAGCATTTT. The entire variable domain, with the rest obtained from reference TRBV28 and TRBJ1-5, is as follows: DVKVTQSSRYLVKRTGEKVFLECVQDMDHENMFWYRQDPGLGLRLIYFSYDVKMKEKGDIPEGYSVSREKKERFSLILESASTNQTSMYLCASRSQGNQPQHFGDGTRLSIL.

For this clone: The same CDR3 also results from other DNA sequences found in this sample. This chain links TRBV19 with TRBJ2-1; D not resolved. Germline CDR1 and CDR2: LNHDA and SQIVND (reference sequence). The CDR3 is 14 residues long. The V end was cut by 3 bases, the J end by 3 bases, with 9 bases between. The CDR3 DNA reads as TGTGCCAGTAGTATCAGTGGGGTCTACAATGAGCAGTTCTTC. It encodes CASSISGVYNEQFF.

V usage is TRBV28 and J usage is TRBJ2-2; D may be TRBD1 (6 bases). The CDR3 has 16 residues. Trimming took 5 bases from V and 1 from J, leaving 14 bases between them. CDR1 MDHEN and CDR2 SYDVKM come from the germline V gene. CDR3 nucleotides: TGTGCCAGCAGTACACCCGGGACAAAGAACACCGGGGAGCTGTTTTTT. Translated, it gives CASSTPGTKNTGELFF.

The chain couples TRBV5-1 to TRBJ2-3; 8 nucleotides align to TRBD2. The junction had 10 bases not matched to a gene; V was cut back by 7 bases and J by 0 bases. The CDR3 is made up of 16 amino acids. In germline, CDR1 is SGHRS, CDR2 YFSETQ. Here the CDR3 reads CASAPTPGGSTDTQYF. CDR3 bases: TGCGCCAGCGCCCCCACCCCGGGGGGGAGCACAGATACGCAGTATTTT.

This rearrangement joins TRBV5-1 to TRBJ2-5; D is unclear. The CDR3 contains 13 residues. Germline V gene data show CDR1 as SGHRS and CDR2 as YFSETQ. Deletions cut 7 bases from V and 2 bases from J, with 12 bases between. The CDR3: CASGAGPQETQYF. The CDR3 coding sequence is TGCGCCAGCGGAGCAGGTCCTCAAGAGACCCAGTACTTC. The full variable domain, in which reference TRBV5-1 and TRBJ2-5 provide the parts outside the CDR3, is KAGVTQTPRYLIKTRGQQVTLSCSPISGHRSVSWYQQTPGQGLQFLFEYFSETQRNKGNFPGRFSGRQFSNSRSEMNVSTLELGDSALYLCASGAGPQETQYFGPGTRLLVL.

The J gene is TRBJ2-3, the V gene TRBV28; 7 bases are shared with TRBD2. J lost 6 bases, V lost 8 bases, and 14 bases had no gene match. Per the germline V gene, CDR1 is MDHEN and CDR2 is SYDVKM. The CDR3 spans 15 residues. The CDR3 sequence: CASGRAGRSADTQYF. CDR3 sequence (DNA): TGTGCCAGCGGCCGAGCGGGACGATCCGCGGATACGCAGTATTTT. The full variable domain, rest sourced from reference TRBV28 and TRBJ2-3, is DVKVTQSSRYLVKRTGEKVFLECVQDMDHENMFWYRQDPGLGLRLIYFSYDVKMKEKGDIPEGYSVSREKKERFSLILESASTNQTSMYLCASGRAGRSADTQYFGPGTRLTVL.

J is TRBJ2-3 and V is TRBV5-4; TRBD2 matches at 10 bases. Germline CDR1 SGHNT, CDR2 YYREEE (reference sequence). Unmatched junction bases numbered 6, after V lost 4 bases and J lost 1 base. There are 16 residues in the CDR3. The DNA of the CDR3 is TGTGCCAGCAGCACTTTAGCGGGAGGTGGCACAGATACGCAGTATTTT. Translation gives CASSTLAGGGTDTQYF.

This chain connects TRBV5-1 to TRBJ2-2, with 12 bases that match TRBD2. Germline loops: CDR1 SGHRS, CDR2 YFSETQ. The CDR3 contains 16 residues. Trimming cost V 3 bases and J 4 bases; bases outside gene matches: 4. This CDR3 is CASSSGLAGITGELFF. The CDR3 nucleotides are TGCGCCAGCAGCTCGGGACTAGCGGGCATCACCGGGGAGCTGTTTTTT.

The chain carries TRBV6-5 and TRBJ2-3; 7 bases are shared with TRBD1. The germline CDR1 and CDR2 sequences are MNHEY and SVGAGI. This CDR3 region has 14 residues. V trimming: 6 bases; J trimming: 2 bases; junction bases outside the gene matches: 5. The CDR3, as DNA: TGTGCCAGCAGCTACGACAGGGACACAGATACGCAGTATTTT. Amino acids: CASSYDRDTDTQYF.

The CDR3 loop is CASSYSLGTNTEAFF. The CDR3 DNA sequence: TGTGCCAGCAGTTACTCCTTGGGGACCAACACTGAAGCTTTCTTT. The chain combines TRBV6-5 with TRBJ1-1; D may be TRBD1 (5 bases). This CDR3 contains 15 residues. Germline values: CDR1 MNHEY, CDR2 SVGAGI. Between the trimmed V and J ends, which lost 0 bases and 2 bases, there was a span of 10 bases.

The chain recombines TRBV5-4 with TRBJ2-3; D tentatively reads TRBD1 or TRBD2 (5 bases each). The CDR3 sequence is 14 residues long. V was pared by 4 bases and J by 3 bases, with 12 bases between. Germline CDR1 and CDR2: SGHNT and YYREEE (reference sequence). The CDR3 coding sequence is TGTGCCAGCAGCCAGAAAGAGGGGACAGATACGCAGTATTTT. It translates to CASSQKEGTDTQYF.

Only a few counts were recorded for this clone. V gene TRBV4-1 combines with J gene TRBJ1-1; 7 bases map to TRBD1. V lost 4 bases, J lost 8 bases, and 4 bases stayed unmatched. The CDR3 is made up of 12 amino acids. CDR1 is MGHRA and CDR2 is YSYEKL in the germline V gene. In DNA, the CDR3 is TGCGCCAGCAGCCCCCGGGACAGAGAAGCTTTCTTT. It translates to CASSPRDREAFF.

The chain uses TRBV5-1 and TRBJ2-7, with 10 bases identical to TRBD1. Germline V gene lookup returns CDR1 SGHRS and CDR2 YFSETQ. The V segment lost 0 bases and the J segment 3 bases; nucleotides outside the gene matches: 9. The CDR3 is 17 amino acids. This CDR3 reads CASSLARQGATLYEQYF. As DNA, the CDR3 is TGCGCCAGCAGCTTGGCCCGACAGGGGGCAACTCTCTACGAGCAGTACTTC.

The CDR3 here is CASSPPGDKNEQYF. The CDR3 coding sequence is TGTGCCAGCTCACCACCAGGGGACAAAAACGAGCAGTACTTC. The chain recombines TRBV18 with TRBJ2-7; D possibly corresponds to TRBD1 (6 bases). Germline lookup yields CDR1 KGHSH and CDR2 LQKENI. The CDR3 contains 14 residues. V dropped 0 bases and J dropped 5 bases, with 11 bases sitting between them.

This clone came up once. The chain combines TRBV7-3 with TRBJ2-1; 8 nucleotides agree with TRBD2. V trimming: 1 base; J trimming: 4 bases; junction bases outside the gene matches: 9. Germline CDR1 is SGHTA and CDR2 is FQGTGA. The CDR3 totals 17 residues. Here the CDR3 DNA reads TGTGCCAGCAGCTTAAGGAGCGGGAGAATGTTTTACAATGAGCAGTTCTTC. This gives the protein CASSLRSGRMFYNEQFF.